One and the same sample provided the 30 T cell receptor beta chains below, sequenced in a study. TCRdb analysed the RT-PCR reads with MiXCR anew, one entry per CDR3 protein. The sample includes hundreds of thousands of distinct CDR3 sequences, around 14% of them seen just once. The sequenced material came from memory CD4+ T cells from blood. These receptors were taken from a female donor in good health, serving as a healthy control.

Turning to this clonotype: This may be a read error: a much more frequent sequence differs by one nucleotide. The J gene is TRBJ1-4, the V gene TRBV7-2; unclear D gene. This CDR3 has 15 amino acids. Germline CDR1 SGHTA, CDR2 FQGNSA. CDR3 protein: CAISLGAGIGEKLFF. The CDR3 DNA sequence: TGTGCCATCAGCTTAGGTGCGGGGATAGGTGAAAAACTGTTTTTT.

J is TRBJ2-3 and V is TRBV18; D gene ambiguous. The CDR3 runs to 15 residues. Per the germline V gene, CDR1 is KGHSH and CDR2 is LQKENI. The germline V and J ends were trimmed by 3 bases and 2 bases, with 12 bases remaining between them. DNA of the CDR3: TGTGCCAGCTCACCCTTCGAGTCCTACACAGATACGCAGTATTTT. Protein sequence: CASSPFESYTDTQYF.

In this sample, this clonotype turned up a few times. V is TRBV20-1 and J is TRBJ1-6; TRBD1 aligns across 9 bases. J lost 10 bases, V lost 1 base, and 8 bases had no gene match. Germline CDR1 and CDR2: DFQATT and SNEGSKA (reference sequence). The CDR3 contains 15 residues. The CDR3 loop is CSARGPGQGGSPLHF. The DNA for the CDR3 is TGCAGTGCTAGAGGGCCGGGACAGGGCGGATCACCCCTCCACTTT.

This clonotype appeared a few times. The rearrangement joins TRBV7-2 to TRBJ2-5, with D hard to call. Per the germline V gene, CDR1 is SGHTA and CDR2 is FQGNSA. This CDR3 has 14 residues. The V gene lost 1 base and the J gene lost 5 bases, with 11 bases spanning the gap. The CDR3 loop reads CASSLGLTGETQYF. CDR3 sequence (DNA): TGTGCCAGCAGCTTAGGACTCACCGGGGAGACCCAGTACTTC.

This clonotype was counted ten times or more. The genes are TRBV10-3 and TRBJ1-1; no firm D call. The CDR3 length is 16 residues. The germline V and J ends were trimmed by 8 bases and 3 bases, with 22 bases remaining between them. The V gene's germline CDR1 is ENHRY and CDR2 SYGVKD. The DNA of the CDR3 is TGTGCCATCCCCAACCCGACCCGGTTGAGGGACACTGAAGCTTTCTTT. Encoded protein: CAIPNPTRLRDTEAFF.

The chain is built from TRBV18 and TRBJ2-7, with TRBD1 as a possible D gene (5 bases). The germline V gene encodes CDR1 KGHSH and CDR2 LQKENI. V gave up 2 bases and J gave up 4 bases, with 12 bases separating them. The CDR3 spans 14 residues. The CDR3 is CASSPAQAGYEQYF. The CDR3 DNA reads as TGTGCCAGCTCACCAGCACAGGCCGGATACGAGCAGTACTTC.

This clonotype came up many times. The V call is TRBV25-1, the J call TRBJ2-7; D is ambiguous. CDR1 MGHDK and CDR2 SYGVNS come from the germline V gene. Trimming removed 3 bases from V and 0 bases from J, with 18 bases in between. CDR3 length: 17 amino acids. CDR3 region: CASSESPHKVGSYEQYF. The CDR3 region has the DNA TGTGCCAGCAGTGAGTCCCCCCACAAGGTTGGCTCCTACGAGCAGTACTTC.

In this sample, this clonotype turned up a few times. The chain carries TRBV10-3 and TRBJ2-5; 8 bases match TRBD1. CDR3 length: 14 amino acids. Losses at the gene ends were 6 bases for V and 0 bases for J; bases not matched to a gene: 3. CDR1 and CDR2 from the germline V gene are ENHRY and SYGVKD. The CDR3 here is CAISDRGYQETQYF. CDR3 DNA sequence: TGTGCCATCAGCGACAGGGGATACCAAGAGACCCAGTACTTC.

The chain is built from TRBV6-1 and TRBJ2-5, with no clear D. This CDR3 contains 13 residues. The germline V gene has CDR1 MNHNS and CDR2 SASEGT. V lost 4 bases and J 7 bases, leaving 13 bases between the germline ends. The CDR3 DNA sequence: TGTGCCAGCAGTGGAACCCACTCTAGGACCCAGTACTTC. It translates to CASSGTHSRTQYF.

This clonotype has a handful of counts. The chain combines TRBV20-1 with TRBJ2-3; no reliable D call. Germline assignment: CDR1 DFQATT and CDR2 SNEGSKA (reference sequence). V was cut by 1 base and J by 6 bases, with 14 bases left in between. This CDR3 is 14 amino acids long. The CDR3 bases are TGCAGTGCTAGAGCCCCCGGGTCCCCGGATACGCAGTATTTT. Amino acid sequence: CSARAPGSPDTQYF.

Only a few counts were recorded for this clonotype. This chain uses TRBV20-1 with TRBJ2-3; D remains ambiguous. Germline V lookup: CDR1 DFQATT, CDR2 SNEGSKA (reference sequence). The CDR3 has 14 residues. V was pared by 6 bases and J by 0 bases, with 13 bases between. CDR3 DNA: TGCAGTGCCAAGCCCCCGGGTAGCACAGATACGCAGTATTTT. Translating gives CSAKPPGSTDTQYF.

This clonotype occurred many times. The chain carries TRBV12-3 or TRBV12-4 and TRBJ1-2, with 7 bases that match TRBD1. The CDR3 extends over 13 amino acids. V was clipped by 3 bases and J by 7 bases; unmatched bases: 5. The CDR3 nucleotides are TGTGCCAGCAGTTTTGAGGGGGCTTTTGGCTACACCTTC. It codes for CASSFEGAFGYTF.

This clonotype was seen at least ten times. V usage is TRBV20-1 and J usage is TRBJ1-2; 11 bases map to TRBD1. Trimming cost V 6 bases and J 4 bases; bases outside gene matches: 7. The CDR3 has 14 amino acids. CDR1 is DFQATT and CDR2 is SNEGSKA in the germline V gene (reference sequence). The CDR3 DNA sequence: TGCAGTGCCCAGGACAGGGGGCCTACCTATGGCTACACCTTC. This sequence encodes CSAQDRGPTYGYTF.

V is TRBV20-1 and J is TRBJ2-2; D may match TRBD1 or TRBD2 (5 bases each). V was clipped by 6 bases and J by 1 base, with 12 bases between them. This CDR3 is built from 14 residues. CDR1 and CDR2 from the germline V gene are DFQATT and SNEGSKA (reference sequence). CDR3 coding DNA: TGCAGTGCCCCGGGACCTAAGAACACCGGGGAGCTGTTTTTT. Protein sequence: CSAPGPKNTGELFF.

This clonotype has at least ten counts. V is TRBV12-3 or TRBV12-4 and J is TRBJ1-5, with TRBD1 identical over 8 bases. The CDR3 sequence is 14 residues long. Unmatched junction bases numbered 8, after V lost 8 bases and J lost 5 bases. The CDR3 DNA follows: TGTGCCAGCTCCAAAGGACAGGGCCATCAGCCCCAGCATTTT. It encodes CASSKGQGHQPQHF.

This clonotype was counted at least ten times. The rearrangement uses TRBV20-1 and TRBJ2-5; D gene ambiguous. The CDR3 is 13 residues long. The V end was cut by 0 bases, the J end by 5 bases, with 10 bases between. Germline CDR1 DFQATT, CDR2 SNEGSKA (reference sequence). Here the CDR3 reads CSARENYLETQYF. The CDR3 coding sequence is TGCAGTGCTAGAGAGAACTATTTGGAGACCCAGTACTTC.

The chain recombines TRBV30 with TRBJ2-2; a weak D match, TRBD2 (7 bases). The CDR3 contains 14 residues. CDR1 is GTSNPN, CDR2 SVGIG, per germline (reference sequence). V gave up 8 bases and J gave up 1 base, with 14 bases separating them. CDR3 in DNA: TGTGCCCGGGGGGCCACTTTGAACACCGGGGAGCTGTTTTTT. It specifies CARGATLNTGELFF.

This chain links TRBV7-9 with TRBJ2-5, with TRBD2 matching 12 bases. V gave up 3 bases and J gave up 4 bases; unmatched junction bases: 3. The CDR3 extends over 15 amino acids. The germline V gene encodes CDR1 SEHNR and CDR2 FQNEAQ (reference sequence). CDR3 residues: CASSFGLAGLETQYF. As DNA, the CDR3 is TGTGCCAGCAGCTTCGGACTAGCGGGATTAGAGACCCAGTACTTC.

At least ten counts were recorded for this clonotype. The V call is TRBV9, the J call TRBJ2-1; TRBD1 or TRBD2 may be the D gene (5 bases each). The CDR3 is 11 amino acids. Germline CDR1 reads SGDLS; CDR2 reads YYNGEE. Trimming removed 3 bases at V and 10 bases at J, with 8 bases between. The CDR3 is CASSEGPEQFF. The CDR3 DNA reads TGTGCCAGCAGCGAGGGACCAGAGCAGTTCTTC.

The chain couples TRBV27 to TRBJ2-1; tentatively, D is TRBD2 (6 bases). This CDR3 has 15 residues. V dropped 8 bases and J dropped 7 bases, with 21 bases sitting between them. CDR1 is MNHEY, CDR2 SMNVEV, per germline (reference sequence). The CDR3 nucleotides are TGTGCCAGCTCGACCGGGAGCTCCGCATGGAATGAGCAGTTCTTC. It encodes CASSTGSSAWNEQFF.

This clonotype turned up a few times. The CDR3 DNA reads as TGCAGTGCTAGAAACGCAGAAGGACAGGGGGCGGCTCAGCCCCAGCATTTT. This sequence encodes CSARNAEGQGAAQPQHF. The rearrangement joins TRBV20-1 to TRBJ1-5; 11 positions match TRBD1. Germline V lookup: CDR1 DFQATT, CDR2 SNEGSKA (reference sequence). CDR3 length equals 17 residues. With V trimmed by 2 bases and J by 6 bases, 12 bases remained unmatched.

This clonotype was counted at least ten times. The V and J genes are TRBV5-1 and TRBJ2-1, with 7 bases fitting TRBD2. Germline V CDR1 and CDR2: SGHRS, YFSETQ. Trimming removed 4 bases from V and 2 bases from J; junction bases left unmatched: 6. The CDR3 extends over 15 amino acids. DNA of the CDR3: TGCGCCAGCAGCCCAAGACTAGCCGCCTACAATGAGCAGTTCTTC. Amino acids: CASSPRLAAYNEQFF.

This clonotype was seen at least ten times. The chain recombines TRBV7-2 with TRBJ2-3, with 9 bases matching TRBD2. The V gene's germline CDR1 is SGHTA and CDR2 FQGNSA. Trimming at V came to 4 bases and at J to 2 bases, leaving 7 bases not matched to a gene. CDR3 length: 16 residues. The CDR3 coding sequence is TGTGCCAGCAGCTCCGGACTAGCGAGGAACACAGATACGCAGTATTTT. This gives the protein CASSSGLARNTDTQYF.

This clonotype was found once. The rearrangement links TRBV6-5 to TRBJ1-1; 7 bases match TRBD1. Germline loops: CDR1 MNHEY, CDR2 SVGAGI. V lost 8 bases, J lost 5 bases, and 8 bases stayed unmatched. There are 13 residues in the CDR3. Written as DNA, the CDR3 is TGTGCCAGCGGATCGACAGGGCTTACTGAAGCTTTCTTT. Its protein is CASGSTGLTEAFF.

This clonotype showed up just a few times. The DNA of the CDR3 is TGCGCCAGCAGCTTGACGGAGAAAGCCTACGAGCAGTACTTC. Its protein is CASSLTEKAYEQYF. The chain uses TRBV5-1 and TRBJ2-7; D not resolved. V lost 1 base and J 2 bases, leaving 10 bases between the germline ends. The germline CDR1 and CDR2 sequences are SGHRS and YFSETQ. The CDR3 runs 14 residues.

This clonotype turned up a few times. The CDR3 sequence is CASIDTGGGDEAFF. The CDR3 DNA is TGCGCCAGCATCGACACGGGGGGGGGCGATGAAGCTTTCTTT. V usage is TRBV5-1 and J usage is TRBJ1-1, with D tentatively TRBD1 (6 bases). V lost 6 bases and J 7 bases, leaving 19 bases between the germline ends. The germline V gene has CDR1 SGHRS and CDR2 YFSETQ. The CDR3 contains 14 residues. Variable domain in full (rest from reference TRBV5-1 and TRBJ1-1): KAGVTQTPRYLIKTRGQQVTLSCSPISGHRSVSWYQQTPGQGLQFLFEYFSETQRNKGNFPGRFSGRQFSNSRSEMNVSTLELGDSALYLCASIDTGGGDEAFFGQGTRLTVV.

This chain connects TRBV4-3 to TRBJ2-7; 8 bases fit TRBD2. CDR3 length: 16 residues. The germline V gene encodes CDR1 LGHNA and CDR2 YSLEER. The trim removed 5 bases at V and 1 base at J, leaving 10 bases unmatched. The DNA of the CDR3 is TGCGCCAGCAGCGCAGACAGCGGGAGTAGGTCCTACGAGCAGTACTTC. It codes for CASSADSGSRSYEQYF.

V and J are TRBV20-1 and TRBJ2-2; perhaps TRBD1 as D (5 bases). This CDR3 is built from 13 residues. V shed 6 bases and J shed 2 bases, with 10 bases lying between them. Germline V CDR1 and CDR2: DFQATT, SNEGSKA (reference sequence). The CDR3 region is CSADRLNTGELFF. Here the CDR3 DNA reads TGCAGTGCCGACAGATTAAACACCGGGGAGCTGTTTTTT.

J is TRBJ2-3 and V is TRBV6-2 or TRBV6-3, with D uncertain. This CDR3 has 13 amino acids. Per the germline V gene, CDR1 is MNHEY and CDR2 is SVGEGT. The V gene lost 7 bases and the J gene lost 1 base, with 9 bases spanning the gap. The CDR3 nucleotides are TGTGCCAGCAAAAAAAAGGGCACAGATACGCAGTATTTT. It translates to CASKKKGTDTQYF.

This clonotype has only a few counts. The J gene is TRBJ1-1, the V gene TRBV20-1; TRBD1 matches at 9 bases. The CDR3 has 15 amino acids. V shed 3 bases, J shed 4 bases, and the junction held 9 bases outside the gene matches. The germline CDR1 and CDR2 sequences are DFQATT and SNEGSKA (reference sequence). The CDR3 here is CSASRLQGASTEAFF. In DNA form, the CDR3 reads TGCAGTGCTAGCCGCTTACAGGGGGCGAGCACTGAAGCTTTCTTT.